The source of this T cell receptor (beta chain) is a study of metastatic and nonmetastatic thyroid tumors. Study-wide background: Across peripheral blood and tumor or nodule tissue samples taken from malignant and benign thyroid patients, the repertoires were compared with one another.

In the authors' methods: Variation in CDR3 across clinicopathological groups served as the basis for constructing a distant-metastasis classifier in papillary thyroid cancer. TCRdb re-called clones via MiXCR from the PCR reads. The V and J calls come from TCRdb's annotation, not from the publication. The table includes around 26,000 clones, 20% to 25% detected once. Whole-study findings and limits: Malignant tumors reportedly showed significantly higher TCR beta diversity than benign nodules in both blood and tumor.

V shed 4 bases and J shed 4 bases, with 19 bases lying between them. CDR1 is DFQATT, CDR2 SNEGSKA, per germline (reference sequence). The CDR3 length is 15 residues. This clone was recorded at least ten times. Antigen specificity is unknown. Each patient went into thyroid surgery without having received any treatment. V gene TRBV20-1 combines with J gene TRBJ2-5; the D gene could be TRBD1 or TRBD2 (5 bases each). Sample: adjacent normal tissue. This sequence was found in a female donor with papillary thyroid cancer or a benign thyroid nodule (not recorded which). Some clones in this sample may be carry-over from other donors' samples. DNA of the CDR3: TGCAGTGCTATTCGGGGCAGGGTAGGAGGAGAGACCCAGTACTTC. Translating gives CSAIRGRVGGETQYF.